The 28 T cell receptor beta chains presented below share a single source sample, sequenced in a study of blood T cell repertoires in COVID-19. TCRdb keeps only in-frame clones here, not all; method: immunoSEQ multiplex PCR. The sample carries 200,000 to 300,000 clones, approximately 89% recorded once. Sequenced input: peripheral blood. Every receptor here comes from a woman aged 45-59 years with acute or convalescent COVID-19.

The chain joins TRBV28 to TRBJ1-4; 7 bases match TRBD1. Losses at the gene ends were 3 bases for V and 4 bases for J; bases not matched to a gene: 5. Germline V CDR1 and CDR2: MDHEN, SYDVKM. The CDR3 contains 15 residues. Here the CDR3 reads CASSFGTALNEKLFF. Written as DNA, the CDR3 is TGTGCCAGCAGTTTCGGGACAGCTCTTAATGAAAAACTGTTTTTT.

This clone was seen only once. The CDR3 nucleotides read TGCAGCGTACGACTAGCGGGGAACACAGATACGCAGTATTTT. As protein: CSVRLAGNTDTQYF. The V gene is TRBV29-1, the J gene TRBJ2-3; TRBD2 matches 11 bases. Trimming removed 6 bases from V and 2 bases from J; junction bases left unmatched: 4. The germline V gene has CDR1 SQVTM and CDR2 ANQGSEA. This CDR3 has 14 amino acids.

The rearrangement joins TRBV7-9 to TRBJ2-5; TRBD1 might be the D (6 bases). The CDR3 has 15 residues. Germline V lookup: CDR1 SEHNR, CDR2 FQNEAQ (reference sequence). The germline V and J ends were trimmed by 1 base and 4 bases, with 13 bases remaining between them. The CDR3 nucleotides read TGTGCCAGCAGCTTAGTAACAGGGCTGGTAGAGACCCAGTACTTC. Amino acid sequence: CASSLVTGLVETQYF.

The chain has TRBV28 and TRBJ1-1, with D tentatively TRBD1 (5 bases). Looked up from germline, CDR1 is MDHEN and CDR2 is SYDVKM. This CDR3 spans 13 amino acids. Trimming took 5 bases from V and 6 from J, leaving 13 bases between them. CDR3 loop: CASSPPGYSEAFF. Written as DNA, the CDR3 is TGTGCCAGCAGTCCACCAGGGTACTCTGAAGCTTTCTTT.

The genes are TRBV5-1 and TRBJ2-3; possible D gene TRBD2, 6 bases. Germline loops: CDR1 SGHRS, CDR2 YFSETQ. V was cut by 1 base and J by 1 base, with 7 bases left in between. The CDR3 contains 14 residues. In nucleotides, the CDR3 is TGCGCCAGCAGCTTGCCTAGCGGCACAGATACGCAGTATTTT. Its translation is CASSLPSGTDTQYF.

This sequence joins TRBV5-1 and TRBJ1-1; 9 bases align to TRBD1. The CDR3 is 14 amino acids. CDR1 and CDR2 (germline): SGHRS, YFSETQ. V was clipped by 2 bases and J by 4 bases; unmatched bases: 3. CDR3 loop: CASSLQGAVTEAFF. The CDR3 nucleotides read TGCGCCAGCAGCTTACAGGGGGCGGTCACTGAAGCTTTCTTT.

The chain recombines TRBV15 with TRBJ1-3; possible D gene TRBD1, 5 bases. V gave up 6 bases and J gave up 0 bases, with 9 bases separating them. CDR3 size: 14 residues. Germline CDR1 LNHNV, CDR2 YYDKDF (reference sequence). CDR3 in DNA: TGTGCCACCAGAACAGGTCTCTCTGGAAACACCATATATTTT. Translation: CATRTGLSGNTIYF.

The chain is built from TRBV9 and TRBJ2-5; 7 bases align to TRBD2. The CDR3 contains 14 residues. V lost 0 bases, J lost 5 bases, and 4 bases stayed unmatched. Germline CDR1 SGDLS, CDR2 YYNGEE. In DNA, the CDR3 is TGTGCCAGCAGCGTAGAGGTGGGGGGGGAGACCCAGTACTTC. Translating it yields CASSVEVGGETQYF. Full variable domain (outside the CDR3, taken from reference TRBV9 and TRBJ2-5): DSGVTQTPKHLITATGQRVTLRCSPRSGDLSVYWYQQSLDQGLQFLIQYYNGEERAKGNILERFSAQQFPDLHSELNLSSLELGDSALYFCASSVEVGGETQYFGPGTRLLVL.

The CDR3 DNA sequence: TGTGCCAGCACGGGGGGAGCAACTAATGAAAAACTGTTTTTT. Translated, it gives CASTGGATNEKLFF. The chain links TRBV6-5 to TRBJ1-4; a possible D gene is TRBD1 (5 bases). The CDR3 covers 14 residues. Germline assignment: CDR1 MNHEY and CDR2 SVGAGI. The V end was cut by 7 bases, the J end by 0 bases, with 9 bases between.

This chain connects TRBV24-1 to TRBJ1-6; a possible D gene is TRBD1 (6 bases). Trimming stripped 3 bases from V and 9 bases from J, with 14 bases between. The germline V gene encodes CDR1 KGHDR and CDR2 SFDVKD. The CDR3 contains 15 residues. The CDR3 DNA reads as TGTGCCACCAGTGATATCAAAATCAGGGGTTCACCCCTCCACTTT. Its protein is CATSDIKIRGSPLHF.

This sequence joins TRBV9 and TRBJ2-7; 7 bases align to TRBD2. This CDR3 has 15 residues. Unmatched junction bases numbered 12, after V lost 4 bases and J lost 5 bases. The germline V gene has CDR1 SGDLS and CDR2 YYNGEE. CDR3 nucleotides: TGTGCCAGCAGCCCTCGGACTAGTCCTTCTCACGAGCAGTACTTC. Protein product: CASSPRTSPSHEQYF. The full variable domain, with the rest looked up from reference TRBV9 and TRBJ2-7, is DSGVTQTPKHLITATGQRVTLRCSPRSGDLSVYWYQQSLDQGLQFLIQYYNGEERAKGNILERFSAQQFPDLHSELNLSSLELGDSALYFCASSPRTSPSHEQYFGPGTRLTVT.

The rearrangement links TRBV10-2 to TRBJ2-1; 11 bases align to TRBD2. This CDR3 spans 16 amino acids. Unmatched junction bases numbered 2, after V lost 4 bases and J lost 0 bases. Germline lookup yields CDR1 WSHSY and CDR2 SAAADI. The CDR3 here is CASSGLAGLSYNEQFF. The CDR3 coding sequence is TGCGCCAGCAGTGGACTAGCGGGGCTCTCCTACAATGAGCAGTTCTTC.

CDR3 in amino acids: CAWSDPAGGPFSNTGELFF. The DNA of the CDR3 is TGTGCCTGGAGCGACCCAGCGGGAGGGCCTTTTTCGAACACCGGGGAGCTGTTTTTT. The rearrangement links TRBV30 to TRBJ2-2, with 10 positions matching TRBD2. The junction had 13 bases not matched to a gene; V was cut back by 3 bases and J by 0 bases. Germline V gene data show CDR1 as GTSNPN and CDR2 as SVGIG (reference sequence). The CDR3 is 19 residues long. Drawing the rest from reference TRBV30 and TRBJ2-2, the complete variable domain is SQTIHQWPATLVQPVGSPLSLECTVEGTSNPNLYWYRQAAGRGLQLLFYSVGIGQISSEVPQNLSASRPQDRQFILSSKKLLLSDSGFYLCAWSDPAGGPFSNTGELFFGEGSRLTVL.

The chain links TRBV7-2 to TRBJ2-7; 9 nucleotides align to TRBD1. After removal of 2 bases from V and 6 bases from J, the junction contained 11 bases not matched to a gene. The CDR3 consists of 16 residues. From germline, CDR1 is SGHTA and CDR2 FQGNSA. The CDR3 region is CASSLRPGQGWSEQYF. Here the CDR3 DNA reads TGTGCCAGCAGCTTACGACCGGGACAGGGATGGTCCGAGCAGTACTTC.

The chain joins TRBV7-8 to TRBJ2-5; a weak D match, TRBD1 (5 bases). The ends were cut back, 5 bases at V and 9 bases at J, with 16 bases in the middle. Germline CDR1 reads SGHVS; CDR2 reads FQNEAQ. This CDR3 comprises 13 residues. This CDR3 is CASSTPRVVAQYF. The CDR3 DNA sequence: TGTGCCAGCAGCACGCCCAGGGTAGTGGCCCAGTACTTC.

CDR3 protein: CASSWGTGDGTEAFF. The CDR3 DNA reads TGCGCCAGCAGCTGGGGGACAGGGGATGGTACTGAAGCTTTCTTT. The chain links TRBV5-1 to TRBJ1-1; 10 bases fit TRBD1. Trimming cost V 3 bases and J 5 bases; bases outside gene matches: 7. CDR1 is SGHRS and CDR2 is YFSETQ in the germline V gene. CDR3 length: 15 residues.

V gene TRBV3-1 (or the pseudogene TRBV3-2) combines with J gene TRBJ1-2; possible D gene TRBD1, 5 bases. The length of the CDR3 is 13 residues. V dropped 3 bases and J dropped 3 bases, with 8 bases sitting between them. Germline-derived CDR1 and CDR2 are LGHDT and YNNKEL (reference sequence). This CDR3 is CASSHRVDYGYTF. CDR3 bases: TGTGCCAGCAGCCACAGGGTCGACTATGGCTACACCTTC.

The chain combines TRBV15 with TRBJ2-1, with a possible D match to TRBD2 (5 bases). V lost 3 bases, J lost 0 bases, and 12 bases lay in between. This CDR3 is 16 amino acids long. Per germline, CDR1 LNHNV and CDR2 YYDKDF (reference sequence). The chain's CDR3 is CATSRDRGSSYNEQFF. CDR3 bases: TGTGCCACCAGCAGGGACCGGGGTAGCTCCTACAATGAGCAGTTCTTC.

This chain links TRBV3-1 (or the pseudogene TRBV3-2) with TRBJ2-1, with TRBD1 matching 9 bases. This CDR3 is 15 amino acids long. With V trimmed by 7 bases and J by 6 bases, 10 bases remained unmatched. CDR1 LGHDT and CDR2 YNNKEL come from the germline V gene (reference sequence). The CDR3 DNA reads TGTGCCAGCACTAACTGGGACAGGGAGAGCAATGAGCAGTTCTTC. Translated: CASTNWDRESNEQFF.

The chain recombines TRBV18 with TRBJ2-7; D gene ambiguous. The CDR3 sequence is 17 residues long. Trimming pared 0 bases from V and 3 bases from J, leaving 18 bases between. Germline V gene data show CDR1 as KGHSH and CDR2 as LQKENI. The CDR3 loop is CASSPPGQTDGDYEQYF. The CDR3 DNA reads TGTGCCAGCTCACCACCGGGCCAAACCGACGGCGACTACGAGCAGTACTTC.

The chain employs TRBV11-2 and TRBJ2-1, with 10 bases identical to TRBD2. V dropped 5 bases and J dropped 5; count of bases not matched to a gene: 9. This CDR3 comprises 16 residues. Germline V gene sequence: CDR1 SGHAT, CDR2 FQNNGV. The CDR3 DNA sequence: TGTGCCAGCAGCCGTTCCGTAGCGGGAGGTAACAATGAGCAGTTCTTC. Translation gives CASSRSVAGGNNEQFF.

This sequence joins TRBV24-1 and TRBJ2-3; unclear D gene. Germline V gene sequence: CDR1 KGHDR, CDR2 SFDVKD. The CDR3 runs 15 residues. Deletions cut 0 bases from V and 1 base from J, with 7 bases between. The DNA for the CDR3 is TGTGCCACCAGTGATTTGGAGAGAGGCACAGATACGCAGTATTTT. This gives the protein CATSDLERGTDTQYF.

The V call is TRBV3-1 (or the pseudogene TRBV3-2), the J call TRBJ1-3; 12 bases fit TRBD1. Germline trimming cut 0 bases from V and 4 bases from J; bases unmatched to any gene: 7. Germline V lookup: CDR1 LGHDT, CDR2 YNNKEL (reference sequence). This CDR3 is 18 amino acids long. The CDR3 here is CASSQERDRGQKGNTIYF. The CDR3, as DNA: TGTGCCAGCAGCCAAGAGCGGGACAGGGGGCAAAAAGGAAACACCATATATTTT.

The chain carries TRBV19 and TRBJ1-4; D is undetermined. V lost 7 bases and J 7 bases, leaving 10 bases between the germline ends. Per germline, CDR1 LNHDA and CDR2 SQIVND (reference sequence). The CDR3 loop spans 12 amino acids. The CDR3 is CASTRRGEKLFF. CDR3 sequence (DNA): TGTGCCAGTACCAGACGAGGTGAAAAACTGTTTTTT. Complete variable domain (other parts from reference TRBV19 and TRBJ1-4): DGGITQSPKYLFRKEGQNVTLSCEQNLNHDAMYWYRQDPGQGLRLIYYSQIVNDFQKGDIAEGYSVSREKKESFPLTVTSAQKNPTAFYLCASTRRGEKLFFGSGTQLSVL.

The chain combines TRBV9 with TRBJ1-5; D might be TRBD1 (6 bases). Germline V gene lookup returns CDR1 SGDLS and CDR2 YYNGEE. The CDR3 extends over 15 amino acids. Trimming took 3 bases from V and 2 from J, leaving 12 bases between them. CDR3 DNA sequence: TGTGCCAGCAGCGCGACAGGTATTGGCAATCAGCCCCAGCATTTT. Translating gives CASSATGIGNQPQHF.

The V gene is TRBV7-2, the J gene TRBJ2-3; no firm D call. The CDR3 is 15 residues long. V gave up 1 base and J gave up 7 bases, with 15 bases separating them. CDR1 is SGHTA and CDR2 is FQGNSA in the germline V gene. Here the CDR3 reads CASSLVGLVPNTQYF. CDR3 nucleotides: TGTGCCAGCAGCTTAGTGGGCTTAGTGCCCAATACGCAGTATTTT.

V is TRBV5-1 and J is TRBJ2-5, with TRBD2 matching over 8 bases. Germline CDR1 and CDR2: SGHRS and YFSETQ. The CDR3 covers 17 residues. V shed 1 base and J 5 bases; nucleotides not matched to a gene: 13. As DNA, the CDR3 is TGCGCCAGCAGCTTGAGTCCTTCTGCCGCGGGAGGTGAGACCCAGTACTTC. Protein: CASSLSPSAAGGETQYF. The complete variable domain, with remaining parts taken from reference TRBV5-1 and TRBJ2-5, reads KAGVTQTPRYLIKTRGQQVTLSCSPISGHRSVSWYQQTPGQGLQFLFEYFSETQRNKGNFPGRFSGRQFSNSRSEMNVSTLELGDSALYLCASSLSPSAAGGETQYFGPGTRLLVL.

Worth noting for this clone: This CDR3 is also generated by other DNA sequences in the sample. The chain links TRBV3-1 (or the pseudogene TRBV3-2) to TRBJ2-3; 10 bases fit TRBD2. J was trimmed by 2 bases and V by 4 bases; bases with no gene match: 6. This CDR3 has 16 residues. Looked up from germline, CDR1 is LGHDT and CDR2 is YNNKEL (reference sequence). In nucleotides, the CDR3 is TGTGCCAGCAGCCCTAGGACTAGCGGCCCCACAGATACGCAGTATTTT. Residues: CASSPRTSGPTDTQYF.